Below, 15 T cell receptor beta chains from the same sample are listed, as sequenced in a study of CD8+ T cells in alopecia areata. TCR sequencing used cDNA made by reverse transcription of extracted RNA. Some clones are missing from TCRdb's copy, which holds only in-frame ones; the method was immunoSEQ multiplex PCR. The sample includes 130,000 to 150,000 clones, less than 65% of them seen just once. The source material was CD8+ T cells sorted from blood. The receptor source for this set is a human donor in good health.

The chain joins TRBV7-9 to TRBJ2-1; 8 bases align to TRBD2. V lost 5 bases to trimming and J lost 9 bases; unmatched junction nucleotides: 9. Germline-derived CDR1 and CDR2 are SEHNR and FQNEAQ (reference sequence). CDR3 length: 14 residues. The CDR3: CASSATAGVSEQFF. The CDR3 DNA reads as TGTGCCAGCAGCGCCACAGCGGGAGTGAGTGAGCAGTTCTTC.

This chain links TRBV4-1 with TRBJ2-5, with 7 bases identical to TRBD1. This CDR3 has 15 residues. J was trimmed by 2 bases and V by 1 base; bases with no gene match: 4. Germline CDR1 reads MGHRA; CDR2 reads YSYEKL. CDR3 in DNA: TGCGCCAGCAGCCAAGTTGTCAGGGGGCAAGAGACCCAGTACTTC. Encoded protein: CASSQVVRGQETQYF.

The J gene is TRBJ1-5, the V gene TRBV13, with D possibly being TRBD1 (6 bases). This CDR3 spans 13 amino acids. With 5 bases removed from V and 2 bases from J, the gap between germline ends came to 7 bases. The germline V gene encodes CDR1 PRHDT and CDR2 FYEKMQ (reference sequence). The CDR3 nucleotides are TGTGCCAGCAGCCCAGGGGGCAATCAGCCCCAGCATTTT. Translation: CASSPGGNQPQHF.

This chain links TRBV4-1 with TRBJ1-1; 10 bases fit TRBD1. With 5 bases clipped from V and 6 bases from J, the junction kept 3 bases outside the gene matches. CDR3 length: 13 residues. Germline CDR1 is MGHRA and CDR2 is YSYEKL. The CDR3 is CASSTGTGAEAFF. CDR3 sequence (DNA): TGCGCCAGCAGCACCGGGACAGGGGCTGAAGCTTTCTTT.

There are a few counts of this clone. The CDR3 region has the DNA TGTGCCAGCAGCGGACAGGGGGCAACTAAGGACATTCAGTACTTC. Residues: CASSGQGATKDIQYF. The rearrangement links TRBV2 to TRBJ2-4; 11 positions match TRBD1. V shed 6 bases, J shed 8 bases, and the junction held 9 bases outside the gene matches. CDR3 length: 15 amino acids. In germline, CDR1 is SNHLY, CDR2 FYNNEI.

The chain links TRBV19 to TRBJ2-2; D possibly corresponds to TRBD2 (6 bases). The CDR3 totals 15 residues. Germline V lookup: CDR1 LNHDA, CDR2 SQIVND (reference sequence). The germline V and J ends were trimmed by 6 bases and 4 bases, with 15 bases remaining between them. The DNA of the CDR3 is TGTGCCAGTAGCCCCTATGGCGGGACCACCGGGGAGCTGTTTTTT. Its translation: CASSPYGGTTGELFF.

The chain carries TRBV15 and TRBJ2-3, with 9 bases identical to TRBD2. CDR1 and CDR2 from the germline V gene are LNHNV and YYDKDF (reference sequence). The CDR3 spans 19 residues. V lost 4 bases and J lost 2; bases outside the gene matches: 16. CDR3 nucleotides: TGTGCCACCAGCACAGAAGGATCGTTAGCGGGAGAGGACACAGATACGCAGTATTTT. This sequence encodes CATSTEGSLAGEDTDTQYF.

The sample holds a few counts of this clone. The CDR3 loop is CASSITGTYEQYF. Written as DNA, the CDR3 is TGTGCCAGTAGTATAACAGGAACCTACGAGCAGTACTTC. The chain carries TRBV19 and TRBJ2-7, with D possibly TRBD1 on 5 matching bases. V lost 2 bases, J lost 2 bases, and 7 bases lay in between. The CDR3 has 13 amino acids. The germline V gene encodes CDR1 LNHDA and CDR2 SQIVND (reference sequence).

V usage is TRBV9 and J usage is TRBJ1-1, with D perhaps TRBD1 (6 bases). V lost 0 bases and J lost 0, with 9 bases in between. CDR1 SGDLS and CDR2 YYNGEE come from the germline V gene. The CDR3 contains 15 residues. In DNA, the CDR3 is TGTGCCAGCAGCGTAGCCGGACAGTTGAACACTGAAGCTTTCTTT. Protein sequence: CASSVAGQLNTEAFF.

This clone was seen a handful of times. The chain links TRBV7-9 to TRBJ1-2; no clear D. This CDR3 is 15 amino acids long. With 1 base removed from V and 4 bases from J, the gap between germline ends came to 13 bases. The V gene's germline CDR1 is SEHNR and CDR2 FQNEAQ (reference sequence). This chain's CDR3 is CASSLVGSYSYGYTF. The CDR3 DNA reads as TGTGCCAGCAGCTTAGTAGGTTCCTACTCCTATGGCTACACCTTC.

This chain connects TRBV15 to TRBJ2-6; D is unclear. The CDR3 runs 18 residues. Per germline, CDR1 LNHNV and CDR2 YYDKDF (reference sequence). V shed 0 bases and J shed 2 bases, with 14 bases lying between them. CDR3 sequence reads: CATSRDLWSSPGANVLTF. In DNA form, the CDR3 reads TGTGCCACCAGCAGAGATCTGTGGTCCTCTCCTGGGGCCAACGTCCTGACTTTC.

The chain is built from TRBV11-2 and TRBJ2-1, with D tentatively TRBD1 (6 bases). Germline-derived CDR1 and CDR2 are SGHAT and FQNNGV. This CDR3 contains 15 residues. V dropped 1 base and J dropped 5 bases, with 12 bases sitting between them. The CDR3 nucleotides are TGTGCCAGCAGCTTAGTGGACAGACGACACAATGAGCAGTTCTTC. It is translated as CASSLVDRRHNEQFF.

This clone has just a few counts. V and J are TRBV29-1 and TRBJ2-2; D is undetermined. Germline V gene data show CDR1 as SQVTM and CDR2 as ANQGSEA. The CDR3 totals 13 residues. Trimming removed 0 bases at V and 4 bases at J, with 6 bases between. The DNA of the CDR3 is TGCAGCGTTGAAGACGATTTCACCGGGGAGCTGTTTTTT. Residues: CSVEDDFTGELFF.

The J gene is TRBJ1-1, the V gene TRBV9; D not certain. The V and J ends lost 5 bases and 8 bases respectively, with 13 bases between them. The CDR3 sequence is 12 residues long. CDR1 is SGDLS, CDR2 YYNGEE, per germline. The CDR3 sequence is CASSGPSEEAFF. The CDR3 region has the DNA TGTGCCAGCAGTGGTCCGTCCGAGGAAGCTTTCTTT.

The table lists this clone with many counts. The chain employs TRBV4-3 and TRBJ2-1; D gene uncertain. Germline V gene data show CDR1 as LGHNA and CDR2 as YSLEER. This CDR3 contains 16 residues. Deletions cut 5 bases from V and 8 bases from J, with 22 bases between. In DNA, the CDR3 is TGCGCCAGCAGCACCCAGGCAGGCCGGTCTTTGGATGAGCAGTTCTTC. Its protein product is CASSTQAGRSLDEQFF.